This is a list of T cell receptor beta chains from one sample in a study of cytomegalovirus exposure and HLA in healthy donors. Libraries were prepared by immunoSEQ multiplex PCR; TCRdb keeps only in-frame clonotypes and omits some of them. The sample has 100,000 to 120,000 clones, around 89% seen once. Source material: PBMCs. The receptors originated from a woman between 25 and 40 years old in good health and CMV-seropositive. The conserved cysteine and the conserved F or W are not part of the CDR3 here. Each record gives: V gene, CDR3 protein.

v_gene: TRBV11-2; CDR3aa: ASSLKGLSGNTIY
v_gene: TRBV5-1; CDR3aa: ASSLLGSGTSYEQY
v_gene: TRBV11-1; CDR3aa: ASSLQGVGAF
v_gene: TRBV2; CDR3aa: ASSVEQIGETQY
v_gene: TRBV6-1; CDR3aa: ASSWTGTYNSPLH
v_gene: TRBV25-1; CDR3aa: ASSDVGGRKDNEQF
v_gene: TRBV5-1; CDR3aa: ASSLSRGYSGNTIY
v_gene: TRBV6-5; CDR3aa: ASSYFRNTEAF
v_gene: TRBV27; CDR3aa: ASSHFRDRGFAGANVLT
v_gene: TRBV2; CDR3aa: ASTSEGSDTQY
v_gene: TRBV7-3; CDR3aa: ASSLGGTDTQY
v_gene: TRBV5-5; CDR3aa: ASSWTGTDTQY
v_gene: TRBV6-1; CDR3aa: ASSGTSGSPYEQY
v_gene: TRBV5-1; CDR3aa: ASSLSGKLNYEQY
v_gene: TRBV5-1; CDR3aa: ASSLGDRPGSYEQY
v_gene: TRBV2; CDR3aa: ASSGRGSGKRETQY
v_gene: TRBV5-6; CDR3aa: ASTGGSPIFYSNQPQH
v_gene: TRBV11-1; CDR3aa: ASSFRWGAGGPVEQF
v_gene: TRBV18; CDR3aa: ASSSTSGSNEQF
v_gene: TRBV11-2; CDR3aa: ASSFLGGSYEQY
v_gene: TRBV7-3; CDR3aa: ASSPLPGLNTGELF
v_gene: TRBV6-6; CDR3aa: ASTLTGPYGYT